These 10 T cell receptor beta chains were sequenced from one sample in a study of CD8 T cells in Susac syndrome. An input of about 0.45 to 1 ug of RNA was subjected to reverse transcription using random hexamers. TCRdb called the immunoSEQ multiplex PCR reads again in MiXCR, with one record for every CDR3 protein. The data show about 150,000 distinct CDR3 sequences, approximately 95% seen once. Sequenced sample: CD4+ T cells from PBMCs. Receptors were obtained from a human donor with Susac syndrome.

The rearrangement joins TRBV18 to TRBJ1-3, with D possibly being TRBD1 (6 bases). Germline V gives CDR1 KGHSH, CDR2 LQKENI. The CDR3 is 14 amino acids. V lost 3 bases and J 8 bases, leaving 14 bases between the germline ends. CDR3 nucleotide sequence: TGTGCCAGCTCACCCGGACAGATGGGGGACACCATATATTTT. Protein product: CASSPGQMGDTIYF.

The chain combines TRBV29-1 with TRBJ2-7; D is perhaps TRBD2 (5 bases). Trimming removed 2 bases at V and 5 bases at J, with 10 bases between. This CDR3 region has 12 residues. Germline V gives CDR1 SQVTM, CDR2 ANQGSEA. This CDR3 is CSVERGTNEQYF. The CDR3 bases are TGCAGCGTTGAACGGGGTACCAACGAGCAGTACTTC.

This chain joins TRBV14 and TRBJ1-6; D is ambiguous. From germline, CDR1 is SGHDN and CDR2 FVKESK. CDR3 length: 16 amino acids. V was clipped by 5 bases and J by 2 bases, with 13 bases between them. The CDR3 coding sequence is TGTGCCAGCAGCGCGAACCGGGAACCCTATAATTCACCCCTCCACTTT. This encodes CASSANREPYNSPLHF.

The chain links TRBV2 to TRBJ2-3; 9 nucleotides match TRBD1. The CDR3 contains 15 residues. The V and J ends lost 7 bases and 2 bases, in that order; junction bases with no gene match: 7. Germline assignment: CDR1 SNHLY and CDR2 FYNNEI. In DNA, the CDR3 is TGTGCCAGCAACCGACAGGGGGGGAACACAGATACGCAGTATTTT. Its translation: CASNRQGGNTDTQYF. Variable domain in full (rest from reference TRBV2 and TRBJ2-3): EPEVTQTPSHQVTQMGQEVILRCVPISNHLYFYWYRQILGQKVEFLVSFYNNEISEKSEIFDDQFSVERPDGSNFTLKIRSTKLEDSAMYFCASNRQGGNTDTQYFGPGTRLTVL.

J is TRBJ2-7 and V is TRBV29-1, with D perhaps TRBD2 (5 bases). Trimming stripped 6 bases from V and 3 bases from J, with 12 bases between. CDR1 and CDR2 from the germline V gene are SQVTM and ANQGSEA. The CDR3 consists of 12 residues. CDR3 bases: TGCAGCGTCGCCGAGGCGGGCTACGAGCAGTACTTC. Protein sequence: CSVAEAGYEQYF.

The chain recombines TRBV20-1 with TRBJ2-7; D may match TRBD1 or TRBD2 (7 bases each). The germline gives CDR1 DFQATT, CDR2 SNEGSKA (reference sequence). The CDR3 has 14 amino acids. V gave up 1 base and J gave up 9 bases, with 19 bases separating them. CDR3 DNA: TGCAGTGCTAGAGTTGGGACAGAGCGGGGTGGGCAGTACTTC. Translation gives CSARVGTERGGQYF.

V is TRBV7-9 and J is TRBJ2-5; possible D gene TRBD1, 5 bases. V was shortened by 5 bases and J by 4 bases, with 14 bases between the two germline ends. The CDR3 length is 14 residues. The germline V gene encodes CDR1 SEHNR and CDR2 FQNEAQ (reference sequence). CDR3 sequence reads: CASSGHLIIETQYF. DNA for the CDR3: TGTGCCAGCAGCGGACACCTCATCATAGAGACCCAGTACTTC. Combining the CDR3 with reference TRBV7-9 and TRBJ2-5 gives the whole variable domain DTGVSQNPRHKITKRGQNVTFRCDPISEHNRLYWYRQTLGQGPEFLTYFQNEAQLEKSRLLSDRFSAERPKGSFSTLEIQRTEQGDSAMYLCASSGHLIIETQYFGPGTRLLVL.

This chain joins TRBV29-1 and TRBJ1-4; the match to TRBD1 covers 9 bases. V shed 5 bases and J 3 bases; nucleotides not matched to a gene: 7. Germline loops: CDR1 SQVTM, CDR2 ANQGSEA. The CDR3 loop spans 15 amino acids. The CDR3 sequence is CSVTGTGPSNEKLFF. The CDR3 nucleotides are TGCAGCGTTACCGGGACAGGGCCCTCTAATGAAAAACTGTTTTTT.

This clonotype has a handful of counts. V is TRBV6-2 or TRBV6-3 and J is TRBJ2-3; tentative D call: TRBD2 (5 bases). Germline CDR1 reads MNHEY; CDR2 reads SVGEGT. The V and J ends lost 8 bases and 1 base respectively, with 7 bases between them. The CDR3 has 12 residues. CDR3 sequence reads: CASSGGTDTQYF. The DNA of the CDR3 is TGTGCCAGCTCCGGGGGCACAGATACGCAGTATTTT.

The chain carries TRBV5-4 and TRBJ2-3; maybe TRBD2 (6 bases). Deletions cut 4 bases from V and 6 bases from J, with 15 bases between. The CDR3 is 14 residues long. From germline, CDR1 is SGHNT and CDR2 YYREEE (reference sequence). The CDR3 region has the DNA TGTGCCAGCAGCCTTCCCGGGAGCGGGGATACGCAGTATTTT. It yields the protein CASSLPGSGDTQYF.